The following is a T cell receptor (beta chain) sequence with its context. These data are taken from a study of blood T cell repertoires in COVID-19. In the study overall: Sample material is recorded as cDNA or gDNA derived from T cells, B-cell-depleted T cells, or PBMCs.

Original data processing: The authors estimated nucleated cell counts from reference gene primer amplification. Assay: immunoSEQ multiplex PCR; the TCRdb copy retains only in-frame clones and omits some. V and J calls and clone size are copied from that table; D and trimming were computed from the DNA. This table has around 89,000 clones, around 88% appearing once. Germline V gives CDR1 MNHEY, CDR2 SVGAGI. The CDR3 is 14 amino acids. With 6 bases removed from V and 5 bases from J, the gap between germline ends came to 14 bases. The genes are TRBV6-5 and TRBJ1-5, with D possibly TRBD1 on 6 matching bases. Material for sequencing was peripheral blood. This sequence originates from a man in his fifties or sixties with acute or convalescent COVID-19. The chain's CDR3 is CASSAGAVDQPQHF. Here the CDR3 DNA reads TGTGCCAGCAGCGCAGGGGCAGTTGATCAGCCCCAGCATTTT.